A selection of T cell receptor beta chains follows, all from one sample in a study of blood T cell repertoires in COVID-19. Sequenced by immunoSEQ multiplex PCR; TCRdb stores in-frame clones only, minus some. The table has 200,000 to 300,000 clones, 85% to 90% seen once; the top ten hold roughly 5%. Specimen: peripheral blood. The receptors come from a woman aged 60-75 years with COVID-19, enrolled during active disease. Both conserved end residues are part of each CDR3. Each record gives: CDR3 protein, CDR3 DNA, V gene, clone size, J gene, D gene. The D gene is left open where the match is weak. Size tells how often a clone was seen (once, few, many) or the class of an expanded clone, and some rows leave it out.

cdr3_aa: CASGLAVGRSYEQYF; cdr3_nt: TGTGCCAGCGGGCTAGCGGTAGGGAGATCCTACGAGCAGTACTTC; v_call: TRBV27; clone_size: .; j_call: TRBJ2-7; d_call: TRBD2
cdr3_aa: CASSSPDRAFTDTQYF; cdr3_nt: TGCGCCAGCAGCTCGCCGGACAGGGCCTTCACAGATACGCAGTATTTT; v_call: TRBV5-1; clone_size: .; j_call: TRBJ2-3; d_call: TRBD1
cdr3_aa: CASSLAGASGFRDTQYF; cdr3_nt: TGTGCCAGCAGCTTGGCCGGGGCTAGCGGGTTCCGGGATACGCAGTATTTT; v_call: TRBV5-4; clone_size: .; j_call: TRBJ2-3; d_call: TRBD2
cdr3_aa: CASTQGLTGGANEKLFF; cdr3_nt: TGTGCCAGCACTCAAGGTTTAACTGGTGGAGCTAATGAAAAACTGTTTTTT; v_call: TRBV3-1/TRBV3-2; clone_size: .; j_call: TRBJ1-4; d_call: .
cdr3_aa: CASSFPYIYF; cdr3_nt: TGTGCCAGCAGTTTCCCGTACATATATTTT; v_call: TRBV28; clone_size: .; j_call: TRBJ1-3; d_call: .
cdr3_aa: CASSSYGQGAGDYGYTF; cdr3_nt: TGTGCCAGCAGCTCTTACGGACAGGGGGCAGGTGACTATGGCTACACCTTC; v_call: TRBV7-2; clone_size: .; j_call: TRBJ1-2; d_call: TRBD1
cdr3_aa: CASSRGQLRGNTIYF; cdr3_nt: TGTGCCAGCAGCCGCGGACAGCTTCGAGGAAACACCATATATTTT; v_call: TRBV6-5; clone_size: .; j_call: TRBJ1-3; d_call: .
cdr3_aa: CASSLGLLAYQETQYF; cdr3_nt: TGTGCCAGCAGCTTGGGCCTCCTTGCGTACCAAGAGACCCAGTACTTC; v_call: TRBV11-2; clone_size: .; j_call: TRBJ2-5; d_call: .
cdr3_aa: CASRAPQSDEQFF; cdr3_nt: TGTGCCAGCAGGGCCCCACAGTCCGATGAGCAGTTCTTC; v_call: TRBV6-5; clone_size: .; j_call: TRBJ2-1; d_call: .
cdr3_aa: CASSHGNAKTQYF; cdr3_nt: TGTGCCAGCAGTCACGGGAACGCCAAGACCCAGTACTTC; v_call: TRBV6-6; clone_size: .; j_call: TRBJ2-5; d_call: .
cdr3_aa: CASSQTLVTGYEQYF; cdr3_nt: TGTGCCAGCAGCCAAACACTAGTGACGGGCTACGAGCAGTACTTC; v_call: TRBV3-1/TRBV3-2; clone_size: .; j_call: TRBJ2-7; d_call: .
cdr3_aa: CASSPIAGGPHEQYF; cdr3_nt: TGTGCCAGCAGCCCTATAGCGGGAGGGCCACACGAGCAGTACTTC; v_call: TRBV5-5; clone_size: .; j_call: TRBJ2-7; d_call: TRBD2
cdr3_aa: CASRIGGEGEQYF; cdr3_nt: TGTGCCAGCAGAATCGGGGGAGAGGGCGAGCAGTACTTC; v_call: TRBV2; clone_size: few; j_call: TRBJ2-7; d_call: .
cdr3_aa: CASSLDRAYGYTF; cdr3_nt: TGCGCCAGCAGTCTCGACAGGGCGTATGGCTACACCTTC; v_call: TRBV10-2; clone_size: .; j_call: TRBJ1-2; d_call: TRBD1
cdr3_aa: CASSSGTGFSEQYF; cdr3_nt: TGTGCCAGCAGCTCCGGGACAGGGTTCTCCGAGCAGTACTTC; v_call: TRBV7-7; clone_size: .; j_call: TRBJ2-7; d_call: TRBD1
cdr3_aa: CASSLAGGETQYF; cdr3_nt: TGTGCCAGCAGTTTAGCGGGAGGTGAGACCCAGTACTTC; v_call: TRBV27; clone_size: .; j_call: TRBJ2-5; d_call: TRBD2
cdr3_aa: CASSKGDSYEQYF; cdr3_nt: TGTGCCAGTAGTAAGGGGGATTCCTACGAGCAGTACTTC; v_call: TRBV19; clone_size: .; j_call: TRBJ2-7; d_call: .
cdr3_aa: CASSFAGVETQYF; cdr3_nt: TGTGCCAGCAGTTTTGCAGGGGTAGAGACCCAGTACTTC; v_call: TRBV28; clone_size: .; j_call: TRBJ2-5; d_call: .
cdr3_aa: CAWSVRAGGTYNEQFF; cdr3_nt: TGTGCCTGGAGTGTAAGGGCGGGGGGGACTTACAATGAGCAGTTCTTC; v_call: TRBV30; clone_size: .; j_call: TRBJ2-1; d_call: TRBD2
cdr3_aa: CASSLPGQAVYTF; cdr3_nt: TGTGCCAGCAGTCTGCCGGGACAGGCGGTCTACACCTTC; v_call: TRBV27; clone_size: few; j_call: TRBJ1-2; d_call: TRBD1
cdr3_aa: CASSGPFSPTDTQYF; cdr3_nt: TGCGCCAGCAGCGGCCCCTTTTCCCCCACAGATACGCAGTATTTT; v_call: TRBV4-1; clone_size: .; j_call: TRBJ2-3; d_call: .
cdr3_aa: CASSEFGGPYEQYF; cdr3_nt: TGTGCCAGCAGTGAATTCGGGGGTCCCTACGAGCAGTACTTC; v_call: TRBV25-1; clone_size: .; j_call: TRBJ2-7; d_call: .
cdr3_aa: CASSRGAGRTYEQYF; cdr3_nt: TGTGCCAGCAGCCGTGGAGCGGGAAGGACCTACGAGCAGTACTTC; v_call: TRBV3-1/TRBV3-2; clone_size: .; j_call: TRBJ2-7; d_call: TRBD2
cdr3_aa: CASSYSTGEGTEAFF; cdr3_nt: TGTGCCAGCAGTTACTCGACAGGGGAGGGGACTGAAGCTTTCTTT; v_call: TRBV6-6; clone_size: .; j_call: TRBJ1-1; d_call: TRBD1
cdr3_aa: CASSLQGMSTEAFF; cdr3_nt: TGTGCCAGTAGTCTACAGGGGATGAGCACTGAAGCTTTCTTT; v_call: TRBV19; clone_size: once; j_call: TRBJ1-1; d_call: TRBD1
cdr3_aa: CASSLVGEPYGYTF; cdr3_nt: TGTGCCAGCAGCTTAGTCGGGGAACCCTATGGCTACACCTTC; v_call: TRBV7-9; clone_size: .; j_call: TRBJ1-2; d_call: .
cdr3_aa: CASLRQDPGEQYF; cdr3_nt: TGTGCCAGCCTCCGACAGGATCCCGGCGAGCAGTACTTC; v_call: TRBV6-5; clone_size: .; j_call: TRBJ2-7; d_call: .
cdr3_aa: CSASPSSGQGSTEAFF; cdr3_nt: TGCAGTGCTAGTCCCTCCTCGGGGCAGGGGAGCACTGAAGCTTTCTTT; v_call: TRBV20-1; clone_size: .; j_call: TRBJ1-1; d_call: .
cdr3_aa: CAWSFPLSSGSYEQYF; cdr3_nt: TGTGCCTGGAGTTTCCCCCTGTCTAGCGGAAGTTACGAGCAGTACTTC; v_call: TRBV30; clone_size: .; j_call: TRBJ2-7; d_call: TRBD2
cdr3_aa: CASTMGLAGGNEQFF; cdr3_nt: TGTGCCAGTACCATGGGACTAGCGGGAGGTAATGAGCAGTTCTTC; v_call: TRBV19; clone_size: .; j_call: TRBJ2-1; d_call: TRBD2
cdr3_aa: CASSPTGTFDEKLFF; cdr3_nt: TGTGCCAGCAGTCCTACCGGGACTTTCGATGAAAAACTGTTTTTT; v_call: TRBV6-4; clone_size: .; j_call: TRBJ1-4; d_call: .
cdr3_aa: CASSSPKASGATQETQYF; cdr3_nt: TGTGCCAGCAGCTCACCGAAAGCCAGCGGGGCCACGCAAGAGACCCAGTACTTC; v_call: TRBV7-9; clone_size: .; j_call: TRBJ2-5; d_call: TRBD2
cdr3_aa: CASSVPGTGANYGYTF; cdr3_nt: TGTGCCAGCAGCGTTCCCGGGACAGGGGCTAACTATGGCTACACCTTC; v_call: TRBV5-8; clone_size: .; j_call: TRBJ1-2; d_call: TRBD1
cdr3_aa: CASSISTAANTGELFF; cdr3_nt: TGTGCCAGTAGTATTTCGACAGCTGCGAACACCGGGGAGCTGTTTTTT; v_call: TRBV19; clone_size: .; j_call: TRBJ2-2; d_call: .
cdr3_aa: CASSLLGGTDTQYF; cdr3_nt: TGTGCCAGCAGCCTACTGGGAGGCACAGATACGCAGTATTTT; v_call: TRBV7-2; clone_size: few; j_call: TRBJ2-3; d_call: .
cdr3_aa: CASSLQNQPQHF; cdr3_nt: TGTGCCAGCAGTTTGCAGAATCAGCCCCAGCATTTT; v_call: TRBV28; clone_size: .; j_call: TRBJ1-5; d_call: .
cdr3_aa: CASSHDRGYYGYTF; cdr3_nt: TGCGCCAGCAGCCACGACAGGGGTTACTATGGCTACACCTTC; v_call: TRBV5-1; clone_size: few; j_call: TRBJ1-2; d_call: TRBD1
cdr3_aa: CASSELATGVNTGELFF; cdr3_nt: TGTGCCAGCAGTGAATTAGCGACAGGAGTGAACACCGGGGAGCTGTTTTTT; v_call: TRBV6-1; clone_size: .; j_call: TRBJ2-2; d_call: .
cdr3_aa: CAISEMGGPRYTF; cdr3_nt: TGTGCCATCAGTGAGATGGGGGGGCCGCGCTACACCTTC; v_call: TRBV10-3; clone_size: .; j_call: TRBJ1-2; d_call: .
cdr3_aa: CASSLGLASTDTQYF; cdr3_nt: TGTGCCAGCAGCTTGGGACTAGCCTCCACAGATACGCAGTATTTT; v_call: TRBV11-1; clone_size: once; j_call: TRBJ2-3; d_call: TRBD2
cdr3_aa: CASSATGFNYGYTF; cdr3_nt: TGTGCCAGCAGCGCTACAGGGTTTAACTATGGCTACACCTTC; v_call: TRBV27; clone_size: few; j_call: TRBJ1-2; d_call: .
cdr3_aa: CASSFEAGWGYEQYF; cdr3_nt: TGTGCCAGCAGCTTCGAGGCGGGGTGGGGCTACGAGCAGTACTTC; v_call: TRBV7-9; clone_size: .; j_call: TRBJ2-7; d_call: .
cdr3_aa: CASSITGTSGYEQYF; cdr3_nt: TGTGCCAGCAGCATTACCGGGACTAGCGGATACGAGCAGTACTTC; v_call: TRBV7-9; clone_size: .; j_call: TRBJ2-7; d_call: TRBD2
cdr3_aa: CASSAGSEDQPQHF; cdr3_nt: TGTGCCAGCAGCGCGGGATCCGAGGATCAGCCCCAGCATTTT; v_call: TRBV28; clone_size: few; j_call: TRBJ1-5; d_call: .
cdr3_aa: CASSPPTRPYEQYF; cdr3_nt: TGTGCCAGCAGCCCACCGACTAGACCCTACGAGCAGTACTTC; v_call: TRBV4-2; clone_size: .; j_call: TRBJ2-7; d_call: .
cdr3_aa: CASNRPGGDNSPLHF; cdr3_nt: TGTGCCAGCAACCGACCCGGGGGGGATAATTCACCCCTCCACTTT; v_call: TRBV28; clone_size: .; j_call: TRBJ1-6; d_call: .
cdr3_aa: CASSLGQGNQPQHF; cdr3_nt: TGTGCCAGCAGCCTAGGACAGGGAAATCAGCCCCAGCATTTT; v_call: TRBV3-1/TRBV3-2; clone_size: .; j_call: TRBJ1-5; d_call: TRBD1
cdr3_aa: CASMPVSSYNSPLHF; cdr3_nt: TGTGCCAGCATGCCAGTAAGCTCCTATAATTCACCCCTCCACTTT; v_call: TRBV27; clone_size: .; j_call: TRBJ1-6; d_call: .
cdr3_aa: CASSFPKRGGTPMSEAFF; cdr3_nt: TGTGCCAGCAGCTTCCCAAAAAGGGGGGGCACACCAATGAGTGAAGCTTTCTTT; v_call: TRBV7-2; clone_size: .; j_call: TRBJ1-1; d_call: .
cdr3_aa: CASSLSASGPPYEQYF; cdr3_nt: TGTGCCAGCAGCTTATCTGCAAGCGGACCTCCCTACGAGCAGTACTTC; v_call: TRBV7-9; clone_size: .; j_call: TRBJ2-7; d_call: .
cdr3_aa: CSASPLGGYTF; cdr3_nt: TGCAGTGCTAGTCCCCTAGGTGGCTACACCTTC; v_call: TRBV20-1; clone_size: .; j_call: TRBJ1-2; d_call: .
cdr3_aa: CASSETLANTGELFF; cdr3_nt: TGCGCCAGCAGCGAGACACTAGCAAACACCGGGGAGCTGTTTTTT; v_call: TRBV5-1; clone_size: .; j_call: TRBJ2-2; d_call: .
cdr3_aa: CASSWTSGVFSEQFF; cdr3_nt: TGTGCCAGCAGTTGGACTAGCGGGGTATTCAGTGAGCAGTTCTTC; v_call: TRBV7-3; clone_size: .; j_call: TRBJ2-1; d_call: TRBD2
cdr3_aa: CASSLGQVNQPQHF; cdr3_nt: TGTGCCAGCAGCTTGGGACAGGTAAATCAGCCCCAGCATTTT; v_call: TRBV5-5; clone_size: few; j_call: TRBJ1-5; d_call: .